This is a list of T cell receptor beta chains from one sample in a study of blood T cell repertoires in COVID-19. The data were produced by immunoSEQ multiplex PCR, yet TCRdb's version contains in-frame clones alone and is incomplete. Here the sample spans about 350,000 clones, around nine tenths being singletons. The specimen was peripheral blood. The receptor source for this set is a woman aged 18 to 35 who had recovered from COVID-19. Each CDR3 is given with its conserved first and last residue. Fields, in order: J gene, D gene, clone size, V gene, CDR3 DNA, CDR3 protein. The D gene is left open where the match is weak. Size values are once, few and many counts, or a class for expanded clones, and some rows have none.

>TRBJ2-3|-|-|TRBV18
TGTGCCAGCTCAGGAGGGACAGATACGCAGTATTTT
CASSGGTDTQYF
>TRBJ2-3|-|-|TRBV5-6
TGTGCCAGCAGCCCGAGTCTCAGGGCAGATACGCAGTATTTT
CASSPSLRADTQYF
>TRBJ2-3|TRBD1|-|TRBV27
TGTGCGGCGGGCTGGGGACAGGATTCGAATACGCAGTATTTT
CAAGWGQDSNTQYF
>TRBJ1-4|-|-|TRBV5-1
TGCGCCAGCAGCTTGGTGGCAGGCTTTAAGGCTAATGAAAAACTGTTTTTT
CASSLVAGFKANEKLFF
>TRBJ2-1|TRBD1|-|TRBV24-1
TGTGCCACCAGTGATTTGCAAAGGACAGGGGGATTCAATGAGCAGTTCTTC
CATSDLQRTGGFNEQFF
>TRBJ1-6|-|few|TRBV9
TGTGCCAGCAGCGATGAGAAGGGGATGAGTTCACCCCTCCACTTT
CASSDEKGMSSPLHF
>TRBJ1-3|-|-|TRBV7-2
TGTGCCAGCAGCTTAAGGGGGAATGCTGGAAACACCATATATTTT
CASSLRGNAGNTIYF
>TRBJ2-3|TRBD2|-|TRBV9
TGTGCCAGCAGCGTATTAGCCGGGGGGAGTGCGGATACGCAGTATTTT
CASSVLAGGSADTQYF
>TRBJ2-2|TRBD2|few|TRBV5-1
TGCGCCAGCAGCTGGGGACTAGCGGGGAACACCGGGGAGCTGTTTTTT
CASSWGLAGNTGELFF
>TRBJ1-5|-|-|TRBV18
TGTGCCAGCTCACCGGGCCCTGGTGGCAATCAGCCCCAGCATTTT
CASSPGPGGNQPQHF
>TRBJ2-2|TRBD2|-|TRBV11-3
TGTGCCAGCAGCCCCGCAGCGGGAGGGGCACCCGGGGAGCTGTTTTTT
CASSPAAGGAPGELFF
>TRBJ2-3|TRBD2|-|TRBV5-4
TGTGCCAGCAGCCCGACTAGCGGGAGGGCCGTTTTGACAGATACGCAGTATTTT
CASSPTSGRAVLTDTQYF
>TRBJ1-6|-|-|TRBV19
TGTGCCAGTAGCCAGACAGGCTATTCACCCCTCCACTTT
CASSQTGYSPLHF
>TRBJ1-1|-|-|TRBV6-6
TGTGCCAGCTCTGGGAGGGCTGAAGCTTTCTTT
CASSGRAEAFF
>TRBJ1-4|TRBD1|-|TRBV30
TGTGCCGGAACCGGGACAGATAATGAAAAACTGTTTTTT
CAGTGTDNEKLFF
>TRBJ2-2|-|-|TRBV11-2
TGTGCCAGCAGCTTAGACGGGGGTCCCTCCGGGGAGCTGTTTTTT
CASSLDGGPSGELFF
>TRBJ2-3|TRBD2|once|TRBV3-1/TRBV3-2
TGTGCCAGCAGCCGGGGACTAGCGGGGACCACAGATACGCAGTATTTT
CASSRGLAGTTDTQYF
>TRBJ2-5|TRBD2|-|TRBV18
TGTGCCAGCTCACCAAGCGGGAGAGAAGAGGCCCAGTACTTC
CASSPSGREEAQYF
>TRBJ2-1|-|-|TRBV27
TGTGCCAGCAGTCCTGTCGGGGTTTGGGGCAATGAGCAGTTCTTC
CASSPVGVWGNEQFF
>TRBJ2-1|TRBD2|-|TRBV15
TGTGCCACCAGCAGATCTTGGGGGACTAGCGGGAGAGGATCCTACAATGAGCAGTTCTTC
CATSRSWGTSGRGSYNEQFF
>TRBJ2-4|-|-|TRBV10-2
TGCGCCAGCAGTGGAGGACAGGGAGGGAACATTCAGTACTTC
CASSGGQGGNIQYF
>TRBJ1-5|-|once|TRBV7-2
TGTGCCAGCAGCCCAACCCGGGAACAGCCCCAGCATTTT
CASSPTREQPQHF
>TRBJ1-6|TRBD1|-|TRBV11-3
TGTGCCAGCAGCTTAGCCCCCCGGACAGGGCCTAATTCACCCCTCCACTTT
CASSLAPRTGPNSPLHF
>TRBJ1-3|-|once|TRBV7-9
TGTGCCAGCAGCTTAGGGACAGCGACGGACACCATATATTTT
CASSLGTATDTIYF
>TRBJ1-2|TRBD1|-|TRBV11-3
TGTGCCAGCAGCTTACACAGGGGGCTGAACTATGGCTACACCTTC
CASSLHRGLNYGYTF
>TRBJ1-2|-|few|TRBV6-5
TGTGCCAGCAGTCGGACAGAGAGGAGCTATGGCTACACCTTC
CASSRTERSYGYTF
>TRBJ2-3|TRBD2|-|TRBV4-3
TGCGCCAGCAGCCAATCGGGACTAGCGGACACAGATACGCAGTATTTT
CASSQSGLADTDTQYF
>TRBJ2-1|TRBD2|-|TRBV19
TGTGCCAGTAGTATAGTATTACTAGCGGGAGCCAATGAGCAGTTCTTC
CASSIVLLAGANEQFF
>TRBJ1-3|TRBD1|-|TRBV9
TGTGCCAGCAGCGTAGAAGTGGGACCAGGGGGACTCTCTGGAAACACCATATATTTT
CASSVEVGPGGLSGNTIYF
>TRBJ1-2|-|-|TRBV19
TGTGCCAGTACCAAAAGAGGGCTGCGTTCTAACTATGGCTACACCTTC
CASTKRGLRSNYGYTF
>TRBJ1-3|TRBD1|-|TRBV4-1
TGCGCCAGCAGCCAAGGACAGGGGATCGTCTCTGGAAACACCATATATTTT
CASSQGQGIVSGNTIYF
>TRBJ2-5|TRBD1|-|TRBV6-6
TGTGCCAGCAGTACAGGGGACGGGGAGACCCAGTACTTC
CASSTGDGETQYF
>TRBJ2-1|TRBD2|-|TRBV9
TGTGCCAGCAGCGTTGAACTAGCGGGAGGACTGAATGAGCAGTTCTTC
CASSVELAGGLNEQFF
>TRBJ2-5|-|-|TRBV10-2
TGCGCCAGCAGACCCACAGGAATCCAAGAGACCCAGTACTTC
CASRPTGIQETQYF
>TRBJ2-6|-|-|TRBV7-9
TGTGCCAGCAGCGACCACCGGGGCCCGGGAGCAGGGGCCAACGTCCTGACTTTC
CASSDHRGPGAGANVLTF
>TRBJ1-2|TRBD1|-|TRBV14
TGTGCCAGCAGCCAACCCGGGACAGGGGTTTATGGCTACACCTTC
CASSQPGTGVYGYTF
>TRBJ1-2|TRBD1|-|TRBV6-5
TGTGCCAGCAGTAGGGACAGGGGGCAGGGCTACACCTTC
CASSRDRGQGYTF
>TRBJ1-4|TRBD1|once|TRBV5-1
TGCGCCAGCAGATCCGGGACAGGGAGTGAAAAACTGTTTTTT
CASRSGTGSEKLFF
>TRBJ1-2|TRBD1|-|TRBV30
TGTGCCTGGCTGACAGGGAACTATGGCTACACCTTC
CAWLTGNYGYTF
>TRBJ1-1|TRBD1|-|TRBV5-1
TGCGCCAGTGAAACAGGGGGAAGAGGCACTGAAGCTTTCTTT
CASETGGRGTEAFF
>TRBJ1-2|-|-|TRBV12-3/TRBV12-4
TGTGCCAGCAGTCTTACGACAGTGGGCTACACCTTC
CASSLTTVGYTF
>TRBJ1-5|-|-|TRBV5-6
TGTGCCAGCAGCTTGGTAGGGGGAAATCAGCCCCAGCATTTT
CASSLVGGNQPQHF
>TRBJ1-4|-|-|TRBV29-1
TGCAGCGTTGGGGGGGGCAAGAGTGAAAAACTGTTTTTT
CSVGGGKSEKLFF
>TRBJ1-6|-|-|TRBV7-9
TGTGCCAGCAGGAAGGACACAAGCTCCTATAATTCACCCCTCCACTTT
CASRKDTSSYNSPLHF
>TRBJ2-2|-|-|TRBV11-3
TGTGCCAGCAGCTTAGGGGTGATAGCCCCCGGGGAGCTGTTTTTT
CASSLGVIAPGELFF
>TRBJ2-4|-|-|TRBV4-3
TGCGCCAGCAGCCAAGATAGGGGGGGGGTAGCCAAAAACATTCAGTACTTC
CASSQDRGGVAKNIQYF
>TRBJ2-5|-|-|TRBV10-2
TGCGCCAGCAGTGAGTCGGTGGGCTCTGGGGAGACCCAGTACTTC
CASSESVGSGETQYF
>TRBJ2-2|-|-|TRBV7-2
TGTGCCAGCTTTGCGGGGAACACCGGGGAGCTGTTTTTT
CASFAGNTGELFF
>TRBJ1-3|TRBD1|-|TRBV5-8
TGTGCCAGCAGCAGGGACAGCTACTCTGGAAACACCATATATTTT
CASSRDSYSGNTIYF
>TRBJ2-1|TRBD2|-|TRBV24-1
TGTGCCACCAGTGATGTTCTAGCGGGAGGGCCCTATGAGCAGTTCTTC
CATSDVLAGGPYEQFF
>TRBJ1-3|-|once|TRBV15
TGTGCCACCAGCAGAGTAAGGAGCGGAAGCTCTGGAAACACCATATATTTT
CATSRVRSGSSGNTIYF
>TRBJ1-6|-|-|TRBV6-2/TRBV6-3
TGTGCCAGCAGTTACCGGGGTTTCCCCCTCCACTTT
CASSYRGFPLHF
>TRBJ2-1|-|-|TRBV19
TGTGCCAGTAGTATAGATTGGCCCAATGAGCAGTTCTTC
CASSIDWPNEQFF